Presented here are 10 T cell receptor beta chains from one specimen sequenced in a study of cytomegalovirus exposure and HLA in healthy donors. PCR primers comprised 60 Vbeta and 13 Jbeta primers. The data were produced by immunoSEQ multiplex PCR, yet TCRdb's version contains in-frame clones alone and is incomplete. The sample shows 170,000 or so clones, around 80% of them seen only once. Sequencing was done on a sample of PBMCs. Every receptor here comes from a male donor in good health and CMV-seropositive.

In its sample, this clone was seen once. The J gene is TRBJ2-5, the V gene TRBV30; no clear D gene. CDR3 length: 10 residues. Looked up from germline, CDR1 is GTSNPN and CDR2 is SVGIG (reference sequence). The V end was cut by 1 base, the J end by 8 bases, with 5 bases between. The DNA of the CDR3 is TGTGCCTGGAGTGGAGGCACCCAGTACTTC. Protein product: CAWSGGTQYF.

The sample holds one count of this clone. The CDR3 loop is CASSGLSGSHYNEQFF. In DNA form, the CDR3 reads TGTGCCAGCAGTGGCCTGAGCGGGAGTCACTACAATGAGCAGTTCTTC. This chain connects TRBV2 to TRBJ2-1; TRBD2 matches at 8 bases. V dropped 4 bases and J dropped 3; count of bases not matched to a gene: 8. The germline gives CDR1 SNHLY, CDR2 FYNNEI. This CDR3 spans 16 amino acids.

The V call is TRBV13, the J call TRBJ1-2; 7 nucleotides match TRBD1. Trimming at V came to 5 bases and at J to 1 base, leaving 4 bases not matched to a gene. Looked up from germline, CDR1 is PRHDT and CDR2 is FYEKMQ (reference sequence). CDR3 length equals 14 residues. The CDR3 loop reads CASSIQGINYGYTF. CDR3 DNA sequence: TGTGCCAGCAGCATACAGGGGATTAACTATGGCTACACCTTC.

In DNA form, the CDR3 reads TGCGCCAGCAGCTCCGGATCTAGCGGGATCACCTACAATGAGCAGTTCTTC. Translation: CASSSGSSGITYNEQFF. This sequence joins TRBV5-1 and TRBJ2-1; 9 nucleotides match TRBD2. Germline V gene lookup returns CDR1 SGHRS and CDR2 YFSETQ. With 3 bases clipped from V and 2 bases from J, the junction kept 9 bases outside the gene matches. The CDR3 extends over 17 amino acids.

The chain uses TRBV5-1 and TRBJ2-2; 8 nucleotides match TRBD1. V lost 4 bases to trimming and J lost 4 bases; unmatched junction nucleotides: 9. The CDR3 consists of 16 residues. The germline V gene has CDR1 SGHRS and CDR2 YFSETQ. This CDR3 is CASSQHRTGSTGELFF. CDR3 bases: TGCGCCAGCAGCCAACATAGGACAGGGAGCACCGGGGAGCTGTTTTTT. Filled out from reference TRBV5-1 and TRBJ2-2, the complete variable domain reads KAGVTQTPRYLIKTRGQQVTLSCSPISGHRSVSWYQQTPGQGLQFLFEYFSETQRNKGNFPGRFSGRQFSNSRSEMNVSTLELGDSALYLCASSQHRTGSTGELFFGEGSRLTVL.

J is TRBJ2-1 and V is TRBV7-3; the match to TRBD2 covers 10 bases. The CDR3 contains 16 residues. V was pared by 2 bases and J by 5 bases, with 6 bases of the junction left unmatched. Looked up from germline, CDR1 is SGHTA and CDR2 is FQGTGA. This CDR3 is CASSLGNSGGHNEQFF. CDR3 coding DNA: TGTGCCAGCAGCTTAGGGAATAGCGGGGGGCACAATGAGCAGTTCTTC.

The V gene is TRBV6-4, the J gene TRBJ2-5; 7 bases fit TRBD2. V was clipped by 3 bases and J by 9 bases; unmatched bases: 7. This CDR3 is 13 amino acids long. Germline V gives CDR1 MRHNA, CDR2 SNTAGT. The CDR3 region is CASSEGEGLAQYF. CDR3 bases: TGTGCCAGCAGTGAAGGGGAGGGGCTGGCCCAGTACTTC.

The genes are TRBV4-3 and TRBJ2-7; 8 positions agree with TRBD2. This CDR3 comprises 15 residues. The trim removed 5 bases at V and 1 base at J, leaving 7 bases unmatched. Germline CDR1 reads LGHNA; CDR2 reads YSLEER. The CDR3 DNA reads TGCGCCAGCAGCGGAGAGGCGGGAGGTTCCTACGAGCAGTACTTC. Residues: CASSGEAGGSYEQYF.

This chain joins TRBV28 and TRBJ2-5; 10 bases are shared with TRBD2. This CDR3 spans 18 amino acids. Germline-derived CDR1 and CDR2 are MDHEN and SYDVKM. The V and J ends lost 5 bases and 1 base, in that order; junction bases with no gene match: 13. The CDR3 spells CASSPGVAGGNFQETQYF. CDR3 sequence (DNA): TGTGCCAGCAGTCCCGGGGTAGCGGGAGGAAACTTCCAAGAGACCCAGTACTTC. The complete variable domain, with remaining parts taken from reference TRBV28 and TRBJ2-5, reads DVKVTQSSRYLVKRTGEKVFLECVQDMDHENMFWYRQDPGLGLRLIYFSYDVKMKEKGDIPEGYSVSREKKERFSLILESASTNQTSMYLCASSPGVAGGNFQETQYFGPGTRLLVL.

The chain carries TRBV6-5 and TRBJ1-6; D gene unclear. Germline-derived CDR1 and CDR2 are MNHEY and SVGAGI. The CDR3 length is 16 residues. The V gene lost 2 bases and the J gene lost 9 bases, with 17 bases spanning the gap. CDR3: CASSYSGSISVSPLHF. The CDR3 nucleotides read TGTGCCAGCAGTTACAGTGGGAGTATATCCGTTTCACCCCTCCACTTT.